The source of this TCR beta chain is a study of blood T cell repertoires in COVID-19. Turning to the study itself: The study drew acute and convalescent COVID-19 samples from the United States, Italy and Spain.

Germline V lookup: CDR1 SGHVS, CDR2 FNYEAQ. The CDR3 sequence is 16 residues long. With V trimmed by 1 base and J by 3 bases, 7 bases remained unmatched. Measured with immunoSEQ multiplex PCR; TCRdb has only the in-frame clones, and not every one. The profile shows 300,000 to 350,000 clones, 90% of them singletons. The V call is TRBV7-6, the J call TRBJ2-5, with TRBD2 identical over 8 bases. This TCR came from a woman between 25 and 40 years old with COVID-19, enrolled during active disease. The sample was peripheral blood. The CDR3 DNA reads TGTGCCAGCAGCTTAGAAGCGGGAGAGGTGGAAGAGACCCAGTACTTC. This codes for CASSLEAGEVEETQYF. Full variable domain (rest looked up from reference TRBV7-6 and TRBJ2-5): GAGVSQSPRYKVTKRGQDVALRCDPISGHVSLYWYRQALGQGPEFLTYFNYEAQQDKSGLPNDRFSAERPEGSISTLTIQRTEQRDSAMYRCASSLEAGEVEETQYFGPGTRLLVL.